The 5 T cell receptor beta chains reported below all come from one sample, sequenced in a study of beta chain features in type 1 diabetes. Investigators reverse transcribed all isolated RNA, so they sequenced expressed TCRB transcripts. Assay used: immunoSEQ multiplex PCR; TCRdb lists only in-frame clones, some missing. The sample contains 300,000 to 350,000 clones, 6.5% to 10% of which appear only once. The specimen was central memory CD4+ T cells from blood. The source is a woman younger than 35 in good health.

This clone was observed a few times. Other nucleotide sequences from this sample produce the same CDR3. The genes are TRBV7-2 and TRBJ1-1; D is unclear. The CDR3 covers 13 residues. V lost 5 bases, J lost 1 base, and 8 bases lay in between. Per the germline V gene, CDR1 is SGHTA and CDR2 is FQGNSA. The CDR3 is CASSPRRNTEAFF. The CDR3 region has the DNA TGTGCCAGCAGCCCTCGAAGGAACACTGAAGCTTTCTTT.

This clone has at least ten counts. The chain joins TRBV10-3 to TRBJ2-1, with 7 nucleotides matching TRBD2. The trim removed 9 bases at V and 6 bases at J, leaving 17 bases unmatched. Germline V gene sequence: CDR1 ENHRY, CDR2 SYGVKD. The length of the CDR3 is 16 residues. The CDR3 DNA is TGTGCCATTTCCCCATTCGGGAAAGGGGAGGGCAATGAGCAGTTCTTC. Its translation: CAISPFGKGEGNEQFF.

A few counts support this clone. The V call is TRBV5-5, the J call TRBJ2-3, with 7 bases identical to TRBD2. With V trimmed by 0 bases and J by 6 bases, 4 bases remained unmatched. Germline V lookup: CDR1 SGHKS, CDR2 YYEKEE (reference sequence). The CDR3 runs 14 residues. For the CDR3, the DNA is TGTGCCAGCAGCTTGGGCCGGACTAGTGATACGCAGTATTTT. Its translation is CASSLGRTSDTQYF.

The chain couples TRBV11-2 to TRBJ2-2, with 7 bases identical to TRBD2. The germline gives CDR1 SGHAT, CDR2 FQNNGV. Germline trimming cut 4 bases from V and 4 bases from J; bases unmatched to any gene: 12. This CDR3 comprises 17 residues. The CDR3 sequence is CASSYQNPWTSTGELFF. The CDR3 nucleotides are TGTGCCAGCAGCTACCAAAATCCCTGGACTAGCACCGGGGAGCTGTTTTTT.

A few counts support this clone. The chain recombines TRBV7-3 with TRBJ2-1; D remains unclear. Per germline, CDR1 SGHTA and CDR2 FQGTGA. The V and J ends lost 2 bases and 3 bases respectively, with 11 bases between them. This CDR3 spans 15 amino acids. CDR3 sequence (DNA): TGTGCCAGCAGCTTAGGAGCCGGCAACTACAATGAGCAGTTCTTC. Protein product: CASSLGAGNYNEQFF. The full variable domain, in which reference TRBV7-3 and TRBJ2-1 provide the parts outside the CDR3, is GAGVSQTPSNKVTEKGKYVELRCDPISGHTALYWYRQSLGQGPEFLIYFQGTGAADDSGLPNDRFFAVRPEGSVSTLKIQRTERGDSAVYLCASSLGAGNYNEQFFGPGTRLTVL.